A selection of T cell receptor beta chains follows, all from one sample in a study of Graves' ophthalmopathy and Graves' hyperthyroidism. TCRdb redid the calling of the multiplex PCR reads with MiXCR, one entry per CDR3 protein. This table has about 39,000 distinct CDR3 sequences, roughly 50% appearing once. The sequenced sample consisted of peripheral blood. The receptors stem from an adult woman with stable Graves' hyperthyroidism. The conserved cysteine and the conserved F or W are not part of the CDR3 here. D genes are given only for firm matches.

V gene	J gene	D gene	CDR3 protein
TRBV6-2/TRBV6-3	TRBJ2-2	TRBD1	ASSWGQGAAGELF
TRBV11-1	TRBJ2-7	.	ASSRNVGPTTYEQY
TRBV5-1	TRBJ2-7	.	ASSPLRGSREQY
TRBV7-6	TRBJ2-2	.	ASSLSFQSNTGELF
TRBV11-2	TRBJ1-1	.	ASSPRVNTEAF
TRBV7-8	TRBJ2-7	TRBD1	ASSFTGTGASYEQY
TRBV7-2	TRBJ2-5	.	ASSRYAGIRVGTQY
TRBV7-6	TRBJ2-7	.	ASSLGTESYHEQY
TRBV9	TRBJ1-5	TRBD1	ASSHGQGVSNQPQH
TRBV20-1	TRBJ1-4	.	SATGETNEKLF
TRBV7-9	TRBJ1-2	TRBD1	ASSLATGGDTSNYGYT
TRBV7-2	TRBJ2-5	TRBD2	ASSPWEGGQETQY
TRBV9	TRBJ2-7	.	ASSVGASVTYEQY
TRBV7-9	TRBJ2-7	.	ASSQSCGDSSYEQY
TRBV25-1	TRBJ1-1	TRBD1	ASQGGTTEAF
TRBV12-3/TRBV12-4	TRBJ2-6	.	ASGARLAGANVLT
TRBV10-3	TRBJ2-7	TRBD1	AISTGTAYEQY